Given below is one TCR beta chain in context. This clone was seen just once. The antigen this receptor binds is unknown. No much larger clone exists at a distance of one base, and base qualities are not known. The time point label here, explained by the study, means: approximately 4 weeks on oral tofacitinib. The treatment or condition tag for this specimen amounts to: oral pan-JAK inhibitor, 5-10 mg twice daily. From alopecia areata patients, peripheral blood was collected along with lesional scalp punch biopsies. PBMCs were isolated by density centrifugation and stained for CD3, CD4 and CD8, after which CD4+ and CD8+ T cells were sorted on a FACSAria. Trimmed from V: 4 bases; trimmed from J: 7 bases; junction bases lacking a gene match: 3. CDR1 and CDR2 are drawn from the germline V gene: SQVTM, ANQGSEA. The CDR3 goes from the cysteine to the phenylalanine over 12 residues. Only the CDR3 part of the read is kept: 36 bases, read in frame from the first base.

The data were taken from a study of CD8+ T cells in alopecia areata (dated by TCRdb to 2016 to 2019). The study in broad terms: Treated patients were enrolled in an open-label pilot trial of oral tofacitinib, 5 to 10 mg twice daily, for moderate-to-severe alopecia areata. Patients stayed on tofacitinib for 6 to 18 months and then had 6 months of follow-up off drug so that delayed response and recurrence could be assessed. Disease severity in treated patients was measured with the SALT score, which quantifies the percentage of affected scalp surface area. To study T cell clonal expansion in alopecia areata, the researchers applied high-throughput TCRbeta sequencing to both the C3H/HeJ mouse model and human patients. Human TCRbeta sequencing covered scalp tissue and sorted CD4+ and CD8+ peripheral blood T cells from patchy and totalis/universalis alopecia areata patients and healthy controls. Patients on tofacitinib were biopsied at baseline and after 4 and 24 weeks of treatment, and several of the patients also had a later scalp biopsy. Scalp clonality was compared across normal scalp (n=4), patchy alopecia areata scalp (n=8), and alopecia totalis/universalis scalp (n=8). The RNA source kit depended on sample type: the PAXgene miRNA kit for fixed scalp, the miRNeasy kit for PBMCs, and the RNeasy kit for mouse skin. TCRbeta CDR3 regions were amplified by immunoSEQ multiplex PCR using 35 Vbeta forward and 13 Jbeta reverse primers. Study-wide conclusions, independent of this receptor: Unlike mouse skin, which is dominated by gammadelta T cells, normal human skin has resident alphabeta T cells that are also sequenced, and this complicates analysis of the scalp TCR repertoire. During tofacitinib treatment, many expanded lesional clones stuck around in both scalp and blood, and this persistence may partly explain why relapse happens after treatment is stopped. Compared with normal scalp, lesional scalp had higher clonality and more expanded CD8+ clones, particularly in alopecia totalis/universalis, a pattern that suggests antigenic drive. Because the treated cohort was small and had only one nonresponder, larger studies are needed to examine links between baseline CD8+ expansion and response. Scalp clonality and the number of expanded CD8+ clones among the top 100 scalp clones were significantly decreased by tofacitinib. TCR sequences shared between patients were less clear than in mice, possibly partly because of HLA diversity in the patient population.

The method behind the library was the immunoSEQ multiplex PCR assay. To provide template for TCR sequencing, every sample had RNA extracted and reverse transcribed into cDNA. First-strand cDNA was synthesized with SuperScript III using a 2:1 mix of oligo-dT and random hexamers. Amplification bias was assessed with a synthetic immune receptor repertoire, and residual bias was removed computationally. From the authors' description of their analysis: Raw reads were preprocessed to remove errors, and CDR3 was defined according to IMGT conventions as the region from the conserved cysteine to phenylalanine. Clonality was computed by normalizing Shannon entropy by log2 of the number of productive unique TCRs and subtracting the result from 1. Scalp TCRbeta sequences were cross-referenced with sorted blood CD4 and CD8 repertoires so that the CD4 or CD8 identity of scalp clones could be inferred. Held by TCRdb, this immuneACCESS table contains in-frame sequences only and omits some clones. Under half of the omission traces to an unresolved V gene where checked; the cause of the rest is unknown. Clone size and V and J calls were adopted from that table, with D and trimming inferred from the DNA. The sample table lists some 200,000 clones, about 50% of them with a count of one. Approximately 1.4% of the sample rests with the top ten.

The receptor's source is a human donor with alopecia areata. The input for sequencing was CD4+ T cells sorted from blood, taken at week 4, from a patient treated with tofacitinib. The chain links TRBV29-1 with TRBJ2-3; the junction holds 9 bases that match TRBD2. The bases are TGCAGCGTTGTAGCGGGAGTCCATACGCAGTATTTT. It translates as CSVVAGVHTQYF.